This T cell receptor (beta chain) was profiled in a study of OX40 agonist ivuxolimab in advanced cancers. For the wider study: The costimulatory receptor OX40 (CD134) was targeted by ivuxolimab, a fully human IgG2 agonistic monoclonal antibody. Among the roughly 52 dose-escalation patients, some 20 had hepatocellular carcinoma, approximately 15 melanoma, 9 renal cell carcinoma and 9 head and neck cancer. The purpose of peripheral TCRbeta sequencing was to test whether ivuxolimab changed TCR sequence diversity and led to clonal T-cell expansion. Partial responses were achieved by three dose-escalation patients, of whom one had hepatocellular carcinoma and two had cutaneous melanoma. In the dose-escalation cohort, more than 75% of patients were male, and the mean age was about 55 years, with a range of about 20 to 79. Intravenous ivuxolimab was administered to patients every 2 weeks at six dose levels: 0.01, 0.1, 0.3, 1.5, 3 and 10 mg/kg. The paper describes the monotherapy dose-escalation part (N ≈ 49 patients) of the phase I trial of ivuxolimab. Patients were allowed to have had prior anti-PD-1, anti-PD-L1 or anti-CTLA-4 therapy, and approximately 40% of the dose-escalation patients had previously received checkpoint inhibitors.

The trial excluded patients who had a history of autoimmune disease or were on systemic immunosuppression. Peripheral blood for TCR sequencing was collected from all dose cohorts at baseline, on cycle 4 day 1, and on cycle 7 day 1. Samples were obtained from an open-label, multicenter, first-in-human phase I dose-escalation trial of ivuxolimab. Adults with locally advanced or metastatic melanoma, renal cell carcinoma, hepatocellular carcinoma or head and neck squamous cell carcinoma were enrolled in the trial. CD4+ and CD8+ T cells were sorted separately from peripheral blood before TCR sequencing. Paper-wide results and their limitations: In partial responders in the 0.1-3.0 mg/kg groups, normalized peripheral clonal expansion was found to be among the lowest, especially among CD8+ T cells. At doses of 0.1 to 3.0 mg/kg, clonal expansion of both CD4+ and CD8+ blood T cells was observed from baseline to week 6. Low levels of normalized T-cell clonal expansion were also seen in some patients who did not respond. After ivuxolimab, CD8+ T cells had more expanded clones than CD4+ T cells on average. The antigen specificity of the peripheral T cells that underwent clonal expansion was not determined.

Genomic DNA was extracted from sorted cells for sequencing of the TCRbeta CDR3 region. The immunoSEQ Assay was used to sequence the TCRbeta CDR3 regions. TCRdb holds this immuneACCESS table with in-frame rearrangements only. Some clones are missing; in checked studies, unresolved V genes explain under half, and the rest has no known cause. The sample records around 100,000 clones, around 93% of which are singletons. 0.45% to 0.65% of the sample comes from the top ten. The junction carries 11 bases between V and J, which are trimmed by 7 bases and 8 bases respectively. Looking up the germline V gene yields CDR1 SQVTM and CDR2 ANQGSEA. The CDR3 runs 11 amino acids, cysteine and phenylalanine included. The kept DNA is CDR3 alone, 33 bases in frame from the first base. On this clone itself: This receptor's antigen is unknown. No per-base quality is available; no much larger clone lies one base away.

The sequence joins TRBV29-1 to TRBJ1-4; the D gene cannot be resolved reliably. This clonotype was obtained from an adult with an advanced solid tumor such as melanoma, head and neck, liver or kidney cancer. Sequencing was performed on CD4+ or CD8+ T cells sorted from blood, taken in a trial of the OX40 agonist ivuxolimab. The CDR3 corresponds to CSGSFGEKLFF. Read as DNA, the sequence is TGCAGCGGGAGCTTTGGGGAAAAACTGTTTTTT.